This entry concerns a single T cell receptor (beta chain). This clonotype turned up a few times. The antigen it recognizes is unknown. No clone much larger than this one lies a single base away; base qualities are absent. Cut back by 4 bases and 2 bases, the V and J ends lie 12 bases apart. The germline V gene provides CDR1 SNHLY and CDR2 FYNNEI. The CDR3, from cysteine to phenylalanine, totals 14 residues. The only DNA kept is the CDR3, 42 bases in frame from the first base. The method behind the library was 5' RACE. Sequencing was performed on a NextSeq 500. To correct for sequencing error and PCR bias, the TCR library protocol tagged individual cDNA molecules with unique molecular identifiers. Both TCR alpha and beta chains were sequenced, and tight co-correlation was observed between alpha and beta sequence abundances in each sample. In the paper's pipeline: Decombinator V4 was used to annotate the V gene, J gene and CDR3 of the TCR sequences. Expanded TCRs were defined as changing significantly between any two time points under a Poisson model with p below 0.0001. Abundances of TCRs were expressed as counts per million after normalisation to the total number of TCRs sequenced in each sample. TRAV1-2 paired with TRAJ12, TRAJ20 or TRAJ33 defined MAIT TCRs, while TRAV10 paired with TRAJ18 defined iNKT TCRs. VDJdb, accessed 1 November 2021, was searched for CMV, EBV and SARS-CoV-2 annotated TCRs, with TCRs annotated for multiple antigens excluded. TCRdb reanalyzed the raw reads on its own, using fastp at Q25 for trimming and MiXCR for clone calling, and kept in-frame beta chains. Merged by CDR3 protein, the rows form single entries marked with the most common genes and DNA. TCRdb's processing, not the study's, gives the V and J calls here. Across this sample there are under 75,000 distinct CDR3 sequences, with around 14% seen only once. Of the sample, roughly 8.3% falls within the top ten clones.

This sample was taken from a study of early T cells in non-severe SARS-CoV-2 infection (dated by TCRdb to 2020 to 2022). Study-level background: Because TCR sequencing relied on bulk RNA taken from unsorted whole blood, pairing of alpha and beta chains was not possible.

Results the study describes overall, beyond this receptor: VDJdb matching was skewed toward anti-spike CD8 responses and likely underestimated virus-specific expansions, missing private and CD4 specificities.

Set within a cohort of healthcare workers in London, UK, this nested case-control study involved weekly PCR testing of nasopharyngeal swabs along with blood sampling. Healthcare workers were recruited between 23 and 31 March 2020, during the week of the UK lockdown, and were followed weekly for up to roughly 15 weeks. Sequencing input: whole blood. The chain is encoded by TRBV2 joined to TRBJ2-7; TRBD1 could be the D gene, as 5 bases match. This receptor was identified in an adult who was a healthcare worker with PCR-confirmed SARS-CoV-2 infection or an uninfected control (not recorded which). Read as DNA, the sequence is TGTGCCAGCAGTGGGCAGGGTTCAACCTACGAGCAGTACTTC. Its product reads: CASSGQGSTYEQYF.